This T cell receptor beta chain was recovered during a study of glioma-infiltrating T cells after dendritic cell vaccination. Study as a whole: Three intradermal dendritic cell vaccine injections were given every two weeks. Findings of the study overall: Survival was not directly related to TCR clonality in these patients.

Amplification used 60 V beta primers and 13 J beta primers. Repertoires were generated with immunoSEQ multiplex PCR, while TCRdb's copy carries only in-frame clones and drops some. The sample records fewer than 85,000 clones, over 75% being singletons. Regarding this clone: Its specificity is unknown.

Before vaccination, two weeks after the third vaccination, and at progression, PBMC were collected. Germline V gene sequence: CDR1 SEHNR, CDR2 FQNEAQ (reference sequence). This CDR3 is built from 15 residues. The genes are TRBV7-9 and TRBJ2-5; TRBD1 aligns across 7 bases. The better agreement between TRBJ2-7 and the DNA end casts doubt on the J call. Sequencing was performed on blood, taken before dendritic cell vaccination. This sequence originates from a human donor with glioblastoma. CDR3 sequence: CASSLGLTGSYEQYF. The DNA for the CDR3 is TGTGCCAGCAGCTTAGGTCTGACAGGGTCCTACGAGCAGTACTTC.